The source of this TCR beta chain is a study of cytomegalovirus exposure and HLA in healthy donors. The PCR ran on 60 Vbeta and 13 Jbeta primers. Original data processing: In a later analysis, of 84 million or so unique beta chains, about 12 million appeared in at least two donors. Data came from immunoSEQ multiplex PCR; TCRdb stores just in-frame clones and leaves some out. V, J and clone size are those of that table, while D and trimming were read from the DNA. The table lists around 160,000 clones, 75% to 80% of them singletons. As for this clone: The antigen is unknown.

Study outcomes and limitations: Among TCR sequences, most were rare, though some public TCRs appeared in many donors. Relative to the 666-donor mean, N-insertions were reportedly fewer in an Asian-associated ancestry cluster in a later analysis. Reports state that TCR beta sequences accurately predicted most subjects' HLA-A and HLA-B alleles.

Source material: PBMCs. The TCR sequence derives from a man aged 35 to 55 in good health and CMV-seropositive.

The CDR3 sequence is CASSSPWQNTEAFF. The CDR3 nucleotides are TGTGCCAGCAGTTCCCCCTGGCAGAACACTGAAGCTTTCTTT. The chain uses TRBV27 and TRBJ1-1, with D unclear. Trimming left V 4 bases short and J 1 base short, with 10 bases between. The CDR3 has 14 residues. Germline assignment: CDR1 MNHEY and CDR2 SMNVEV (reference sequence).